This entry features one T cell receptor (beta chain) sequence. Its antigen remains unknown. Researchers tagged individual cDNA molecules with unique molecular identifiers. From the 5' RACE reads, TCRdb called clonotypes with MiXCR, one entry per CDR3 protein. Of roughly 72,000 distinct CDR3 sequences listed, over 10% are singletons. The source of the sample is a study of early T cells in non-severe SARS-CoV-2 infection. Turning to the study itself: Sequencing used unsorted whole-blood bulk RNA, so chains lack pairing.

CDR3 length equals 17 residues. Trimming at V came to 0 bases and at J to 1 base, leaving 1 base not matched to a gene. Looked up from germline, CDR1 is SGHTA and CDR2 is FQGNSA. Study-wide findings and caveats: There was a bias toward anti-spike CD8 responses in VDJdb matching, which missed private and CD4 specificities.

The sequence was collected from an adult who was a healthcare worker with PCR-confirmed SARS-CoV-2 infection or an uninfected control (not recorded which). Sample: whole blood. The rearrangement joins TRBV7-2 to TRBJ2-2; 11 bases map to TRBD2. CDR3 protein: CASSLAGLAGNTGELFF. DNA for the CDR3: TGTGCCAGCAGCTTAGCAGGACTAGCGGGGAACACCGGGGAGCTGTTTTTT. The variable domain in full, completed from reference TRBV7-2 and TRBJ2-2, reads GAGVSQSPSNKVTEKGKDVELRCDPISGHTALYWYRQSLGQGLEFLIYFQGNSAPDKSGLPSDRFSAERTGGSVSTLTIQRTQQEDSAVYLCASSLAGLAGNTGELFFGEGSRLTVL.